This TCR beta chain was captured in a study of blood T cell repertoires in COVID-19. At the level of the study: Samples taken during acute and convalescent COVID-19 were collected in the United States, Italy and Spain. PBMCs, B-cell-depleted T cells, or T cells provided the cDNA or gDNA that made up the material.

The CDR3 covers 13 residues. V was pared by 5 bases and J by 1 base, with 8 bases between. CDR1 and CDR2 (germline): SEHNR, FQNEAQ (reference sequence). In the study's own analysis: Reference gene primer amplification in the assay estimated nucleated cell counts. Clones were read by immunoSEQ multiplex PCR, and TCRdb kept only the in-frame ones, dropping some. V, J and clone size are taken as reported in that table, and D and trimming were inferred from the DNA itself. The sample lists some 300,000 clones, around 86% occurring once. V gene TRBV7-9 combines with J gene TRBJ1-1; D unresolved. The sample comprised peripheral blood. This receptor was taken from a man aged 65-85 years with acute or convalescent COVID-19. The CDR3 loop is CASSPNTNTEAFF. The CDR3 nucleotides read TGTGCCAGCAGCCCGAACACGAACACTGAAGCTTTCTTT.